This TCR beta chain comes out of a study of PD-L1 blockade in urothelial cancer. Whole-study context: Blood analysis occurred 3 weeks (second dose) and 6 weeks after treatment start.

The CDR3 consists of 13 residues. V was shortened by 1 base and J by 1 base, with 4 bases between the two germline ends. Germline lookup yields CDR1 MGHDK and CDR2 SYGVNS. Added to each PCR by spiking were synthetic TCR analog templates. The table came from immunoSEQ multiplex PCR; TCRdb's copy has only in-frame clones and leaves some out. The sample holds about 48,000 clones, around 80% seen once. General study findings and limits: Durable benefit accompanied greater 3-week expansion of tumor-associated blood clones. Blood TCR clonality below the median before treatment was a predictor of better survival.

This clone was seen a handful of times. Its specificity is not known. Time point described: peripheral blood 6 weeks after treatment start. This TCR came from a man between 65 and 79 years old with urothelial cancer. This sample comprised PBMCs, obtained around atezolizumab (anti-PD-L1) treatment. The rearrangement uses TRBV25-1 and TRBJ1-1; no reliable D call. The CDR3 here is CASSEFGNTEAFF. The CDR3 region has the DNA TGTGCCAGCAGTGAATTCGGGAACACTGAAGCTTTCTTT.